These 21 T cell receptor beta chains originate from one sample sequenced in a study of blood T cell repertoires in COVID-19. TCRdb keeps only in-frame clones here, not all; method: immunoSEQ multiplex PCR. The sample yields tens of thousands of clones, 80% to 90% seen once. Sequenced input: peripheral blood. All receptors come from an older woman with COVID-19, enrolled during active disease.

CDR3 sequence: CASSAHRGDLSNQPQHF. CDR3 coding DNA: TGTGCCAGCAGTGCCCACAGGGGAGATCTTAGCAATCAGCCCCAGCATTTT. This rearrangement joins TRBV6-2 or TRBV6-3 to TRBJ1-5, with TRBD1 matching 7 bases. Germline V CDR1 and CDR2: MNHEY, SVGEGT. J lost 0 bases, V lost 5 bases, and 10 bases had no gene match. There are 17 residues in the CDR3.

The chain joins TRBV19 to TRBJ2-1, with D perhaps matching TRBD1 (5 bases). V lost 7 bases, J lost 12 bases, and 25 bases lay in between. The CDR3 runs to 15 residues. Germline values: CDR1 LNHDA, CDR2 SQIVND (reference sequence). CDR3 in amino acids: CASNRFERVGAPQFF. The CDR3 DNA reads TGTGCCAGTAACCGCTTCGAACGAGTAGGGGCCCCGCAGTTCTTC.

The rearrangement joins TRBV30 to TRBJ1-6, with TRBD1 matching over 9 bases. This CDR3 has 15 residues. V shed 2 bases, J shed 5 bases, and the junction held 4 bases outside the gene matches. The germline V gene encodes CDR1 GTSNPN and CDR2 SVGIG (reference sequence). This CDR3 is CAWSLRDRDNSPLHF. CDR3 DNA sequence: TGTGCCTGGAGTCTCCGGGACAGGGATAATTCACCCCTCCACTTT.

The CDR3 here is CASSPGLAGGGEETQYF. The CDR3 DNA is TGTGCCAGCAGCCCGGGACTAGCGGGAGGAGGAGAGGAGACCCAGTACTTC. This chain uses TRBV4-2 with TRBJ2-5; 15 bases line up with TRBD2. This CDR3 is 17 amino acids long. From germline, CDR1 is LGHNA and CDR2 YNFKEQ. After removal of 4 bases from V and 5 bases from J, the junction contained 8 bases not matched to a gene.

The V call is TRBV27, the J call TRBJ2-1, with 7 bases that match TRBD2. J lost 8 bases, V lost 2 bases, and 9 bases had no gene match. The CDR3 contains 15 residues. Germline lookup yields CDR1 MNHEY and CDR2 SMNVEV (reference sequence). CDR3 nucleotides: TGTGCCAGCAGTTTAAGACGACTAGCTGGCGATGAGCAGTTCTTC. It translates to CASSLRRLAGDEQFF.

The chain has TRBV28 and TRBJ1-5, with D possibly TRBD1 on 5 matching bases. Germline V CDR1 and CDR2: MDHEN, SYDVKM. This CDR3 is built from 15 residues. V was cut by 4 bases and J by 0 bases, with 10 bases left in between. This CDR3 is CASSSPGSSNQPQHF. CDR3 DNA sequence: TGTGCCAGCAGTTCCCCAGGGTCTAGCAATCAGCCCCAGCATTTT.

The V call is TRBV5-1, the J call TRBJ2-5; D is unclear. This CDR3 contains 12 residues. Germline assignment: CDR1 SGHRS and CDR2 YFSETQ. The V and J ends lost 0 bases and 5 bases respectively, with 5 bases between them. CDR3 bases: TGCGCCAGCAGCTTGGCCAGGGAGACCCAGTACTTC. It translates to CASSLARETQYF.

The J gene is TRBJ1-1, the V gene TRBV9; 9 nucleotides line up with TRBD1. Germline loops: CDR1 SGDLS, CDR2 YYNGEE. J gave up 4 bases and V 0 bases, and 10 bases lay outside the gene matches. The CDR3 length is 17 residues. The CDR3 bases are TGTGCCAGCAGCGTAGTATGGGGACAGGGTTTAGGCACTGAAGCTTTCTTT. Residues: CASSVVWGQGLGTEAFF.

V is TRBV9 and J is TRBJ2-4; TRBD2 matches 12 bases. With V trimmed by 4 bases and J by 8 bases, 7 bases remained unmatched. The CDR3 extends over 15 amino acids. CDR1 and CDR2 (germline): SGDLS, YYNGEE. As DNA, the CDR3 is TGTGCCAGCAGCCCCCGCCTAGCGGGAGGGGACATTCAGTACTTC. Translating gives CASSPRLAGGDIQYF.

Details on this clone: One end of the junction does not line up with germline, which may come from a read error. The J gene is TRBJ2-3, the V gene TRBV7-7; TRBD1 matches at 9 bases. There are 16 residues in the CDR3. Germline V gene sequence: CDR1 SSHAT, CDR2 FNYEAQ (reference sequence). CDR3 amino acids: CASSPWGTGSTDTQYF. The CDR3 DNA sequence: TGTGCTAGCAGCCCCTGGGGGACAGGGTCCACAGATACGCAGTATTTT.

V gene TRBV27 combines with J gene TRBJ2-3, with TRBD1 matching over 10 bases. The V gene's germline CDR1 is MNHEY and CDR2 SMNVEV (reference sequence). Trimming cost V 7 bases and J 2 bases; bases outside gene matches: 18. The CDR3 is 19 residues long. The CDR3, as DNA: TGTGCCAGCACCTTGCACACAAGCCGGGACAGGGGATCCACAGATACGCAGTATTTT. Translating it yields CASTLHTSRDRGSTDTQYF.

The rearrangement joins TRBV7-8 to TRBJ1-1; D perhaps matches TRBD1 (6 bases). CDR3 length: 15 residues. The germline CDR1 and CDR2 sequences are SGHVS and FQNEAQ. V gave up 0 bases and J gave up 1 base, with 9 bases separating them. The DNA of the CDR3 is TGTGCCAGCAGCTTAGCGACACAGGGGAACACTGAAGCTTTCTTT. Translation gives CASSLATQGNTEAFF.

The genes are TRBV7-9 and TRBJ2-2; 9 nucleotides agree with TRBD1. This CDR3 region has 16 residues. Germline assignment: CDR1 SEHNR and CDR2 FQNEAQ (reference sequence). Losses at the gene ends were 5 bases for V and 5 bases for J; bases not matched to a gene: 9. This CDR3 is CASSRPGQGRTGELFF. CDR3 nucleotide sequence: TGTGCCAGCAGCCGGCCGGGACAGGGTCGGACCGGGGAGCTGTTTTTT.

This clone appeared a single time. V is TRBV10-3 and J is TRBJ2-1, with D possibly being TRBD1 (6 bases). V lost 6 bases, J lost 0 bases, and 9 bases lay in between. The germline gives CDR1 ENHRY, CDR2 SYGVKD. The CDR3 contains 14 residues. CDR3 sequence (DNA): TGTGCCATCAGGGGACAAGACTCCTACAATGAGCAGTTCTTC. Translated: CAIRGQDSYNEQFF.

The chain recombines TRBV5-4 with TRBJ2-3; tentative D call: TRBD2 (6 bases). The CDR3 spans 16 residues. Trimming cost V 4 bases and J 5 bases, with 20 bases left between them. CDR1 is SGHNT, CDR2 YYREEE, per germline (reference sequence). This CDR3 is CASSRGTWGIGDTQYF. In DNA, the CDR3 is TGTGCCAGCAGCCGCGGGACCTGGGGGATCGGAGATACGCAGTATTTT.

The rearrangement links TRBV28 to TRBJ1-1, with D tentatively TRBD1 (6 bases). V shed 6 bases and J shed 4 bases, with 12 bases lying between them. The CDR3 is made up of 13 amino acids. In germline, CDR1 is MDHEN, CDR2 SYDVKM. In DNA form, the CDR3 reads TGTGCCAGCAGGCTCAGGGGAAGCACTGAAGCTTTCTTT. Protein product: CASRLRGSTEAFF.

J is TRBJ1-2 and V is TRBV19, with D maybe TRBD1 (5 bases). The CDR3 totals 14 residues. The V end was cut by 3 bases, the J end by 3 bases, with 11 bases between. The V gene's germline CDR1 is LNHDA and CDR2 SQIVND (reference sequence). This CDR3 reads CASSIQGVDYGYTF. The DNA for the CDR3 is TGTGCCAGTAGTATCCAAGGGGTGGACTATGGCTACACCTTC.

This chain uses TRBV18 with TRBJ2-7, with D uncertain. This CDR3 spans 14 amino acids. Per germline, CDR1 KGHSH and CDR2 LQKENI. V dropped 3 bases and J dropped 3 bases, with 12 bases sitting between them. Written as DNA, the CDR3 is TGTGCCAGCTCACCGCCCGAGGATTTCTACGAGCAGTACTTC. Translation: CASSPPEDFYEQYF.

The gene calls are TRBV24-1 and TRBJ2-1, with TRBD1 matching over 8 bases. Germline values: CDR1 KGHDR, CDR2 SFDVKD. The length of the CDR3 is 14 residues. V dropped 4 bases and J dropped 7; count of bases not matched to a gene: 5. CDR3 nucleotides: TGTGCCACCAGTGACGGACAGGGCTGGAATGAGCAGTTCTTC. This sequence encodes CATSDGQGWNEQFF.

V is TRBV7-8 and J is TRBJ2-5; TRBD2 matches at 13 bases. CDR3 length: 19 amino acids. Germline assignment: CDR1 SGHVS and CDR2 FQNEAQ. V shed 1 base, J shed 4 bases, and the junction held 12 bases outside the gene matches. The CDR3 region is CASSLGGTSGTLLRETQYF. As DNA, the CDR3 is TGTGCCAGCAGCTTAGGGGGGACTAGCGGGACGCTTTTGAGAGAGACCCAGTACTTC.

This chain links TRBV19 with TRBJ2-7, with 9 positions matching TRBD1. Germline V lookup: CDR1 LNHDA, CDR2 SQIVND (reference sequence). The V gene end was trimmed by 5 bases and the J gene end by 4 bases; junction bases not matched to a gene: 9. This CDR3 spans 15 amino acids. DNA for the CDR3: TGTGCCAGTAGTCCCTGGGGACAGGGTCGGTACGAGCAGTACTTC. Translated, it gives CASSPWGQGRYEQYF.